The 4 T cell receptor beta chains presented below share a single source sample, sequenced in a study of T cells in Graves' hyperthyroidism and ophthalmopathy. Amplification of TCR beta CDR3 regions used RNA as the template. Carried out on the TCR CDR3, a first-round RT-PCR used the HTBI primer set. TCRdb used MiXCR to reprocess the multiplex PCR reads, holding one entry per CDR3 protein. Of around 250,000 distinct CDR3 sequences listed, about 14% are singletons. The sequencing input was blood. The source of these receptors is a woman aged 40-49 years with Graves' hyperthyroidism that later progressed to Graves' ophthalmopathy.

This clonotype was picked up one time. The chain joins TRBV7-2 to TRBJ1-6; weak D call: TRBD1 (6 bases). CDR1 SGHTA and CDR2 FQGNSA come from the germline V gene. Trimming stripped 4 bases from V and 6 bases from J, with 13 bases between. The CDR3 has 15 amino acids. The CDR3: CASSSGGAGNSPLHF. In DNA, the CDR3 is TGTGCCAGCAGCTCCGGGGGGGCTGGTAATTCACCCCTCCACTTT.

For the CDR3, the DNA is TGTGCCAGCAGGACGATAGGCTTCGGCAATCAGCCCCAGCATTTT. Translating gives CASRTIGFGNQPQHF. The chain uses TRBV5-8 and TRBJ1-5, with D uncertain. The CDR3 is 15 amino acids. Trimming stripped 5 bases from V and 2 bases from J, with 14 bases between. Germline V gene lookup returns CDR1 SGHTS and CDR2 YDEGEE.

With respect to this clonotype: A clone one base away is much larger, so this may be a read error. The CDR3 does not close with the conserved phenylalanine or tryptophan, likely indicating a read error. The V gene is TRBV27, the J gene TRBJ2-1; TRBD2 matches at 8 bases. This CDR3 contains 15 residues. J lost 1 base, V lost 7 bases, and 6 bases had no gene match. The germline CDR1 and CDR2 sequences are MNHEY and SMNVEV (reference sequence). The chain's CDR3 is CASTSAGASYNEQFL. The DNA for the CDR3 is TGTGCCAGCACCTCAGCGGGAGCATCCTACAATGAGCAGTTCCTC.

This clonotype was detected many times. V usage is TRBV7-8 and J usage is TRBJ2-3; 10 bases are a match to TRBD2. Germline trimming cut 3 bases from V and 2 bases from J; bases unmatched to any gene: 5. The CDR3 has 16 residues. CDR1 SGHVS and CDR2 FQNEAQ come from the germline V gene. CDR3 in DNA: TGTGCCAGCAGCTTTCCGGGACTAGCGCCCACAGATACGCAGTATTTT. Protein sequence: CASSFPGLAPTDTQYF.